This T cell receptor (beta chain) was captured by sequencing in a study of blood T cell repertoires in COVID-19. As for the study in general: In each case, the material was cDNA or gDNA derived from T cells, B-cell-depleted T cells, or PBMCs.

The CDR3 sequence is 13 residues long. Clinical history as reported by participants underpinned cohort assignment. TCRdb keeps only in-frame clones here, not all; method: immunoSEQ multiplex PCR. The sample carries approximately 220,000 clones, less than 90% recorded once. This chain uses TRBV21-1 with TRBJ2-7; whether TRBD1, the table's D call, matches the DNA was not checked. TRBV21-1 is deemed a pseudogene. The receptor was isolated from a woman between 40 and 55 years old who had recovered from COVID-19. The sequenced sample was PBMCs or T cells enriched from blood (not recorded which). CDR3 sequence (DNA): TGTGCCAGCAGCGACATTATCGAGGACAGGGGGTACGTC. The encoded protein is CASSDIIEDRGYV.